One and the same sample provided the 9 T cell receptor beta chains below, sequenced in a study of cytomegalovirus exposure and HLA in healthy donors. Use of 60 Vbeta and 13 Jbeta primers characterized the PCR. Produced via immunoSEQ multiplex PCR; TCRdb's table is partial and in-frame only. The repertoire holds around 240,000 clones, about 80% seen once, with 4.5% to 6% in the top ten. Material for sequencing was PBMCs. These receptors were collected from a woman between 40 and 55 years old in good health and CMV-seropositive.

The genes are TRBV6-5 and TRBJ1-2; D gene ambiguous. Germline V gene sequence: CDR1 MNHEY, CDR2 SVGAGI. There are 13 residues in the CDR3. V was cut by 7 bases and J by 6 bases, with 15 bases left in between. CDR3 in DNA: TGTGCCAGCATCAACGGGGATACGAATGGCTACACCTTC. It specifies CASINGDTNGYTF.

This clone showed up just once. This rearrangement joins TRBV4-1 to TRBJ2-2; 7 bases match TRBD2. This CDR3 has 14 residues. V lost 1 base and J lost 6; bases outside the gene matches: 2. The germline V gene has CDR1 MGHRA and CDR2 YSYEKL. The CDR3 DNA follows: TGCGCCAGCAGCCAAGGGGAGGGCGCCGGGGAGCTGTTTTTT. Encoded protein: CASSQGEGAGELFF.

The CDR3 loop is CSVDRDRGYYTF. The CDR3 nucleotides are TGCAGCGTTGACCGGGACAGGGGTTACTACACCTTC. This chain joins TRBV29-1 and TRBJ1-2; TRBD1 matches 10 bases. The CDR3 is 12 amino acids. CDR1 and CDR2 (germline): SQVTM, ANQGSEA. Germline trimming cut 3 bases from V and 10 bases from J; bases unmatched to any gene: 5.

The V gene is TRBV19, the J gene TRBJ2-7; weak D call: TRBD1 (6 bases). Germline CDR1 LNHDA, CDR2 SQIVND (reference sequence). V dropped 3 bases and J dropped 2 bases, with 14 bases sitting between them. The CDR3 runs to 15 residues. The DNA of the CDR3 is TGTGCCAGTAGTATGGCCTCAGGGGCGCCCTACGAGCAGTACTTC. The encoded protein is CASSMASGAPYEQYF.

The gene calls are TRBV9 and TRBJ2-1; 8 positions match TRBD2. J gave up 3 bases and V 1 base, and 3 bases lay outside the gene matches. This CDR3 is built from 15 residues. Germline loops: CDR1 SGDLS, CDR2 YYNGEE. CDR3 residues: CASSVIAGSYNEQFF. CDR3 nucleotide sequence: TGTGCCAGCAGCGTAATAGCGGGGAGCTACAATGAGCAGTTCTTC.

The chain links TRBV6-4 to TRBJ2-7, with 9 nucleotides matching TRBD1. CDR1 MRHNA and CDR2 SNTAGT come from the germline V gene. The CDR3 totals 14 residues. V was pared by 6 bases and J by 7 bases, with 10 bases of the junction left unmatched. CDR3 amino acids: CASSPGQGIGEQYF. CDR3 sequence (DNA): TGTGCCAGCAGCCCGGGACAGGGAATTGGAGAGCAGTACTTC.

The table lists this clone with a few counts. The chain has TRBV5-6 and TRBJ2-3, with 7 bases identical to TRBD2. The germline gives CDR1 SGHDT, CDR2 YYEEEE. The CDR3 extends over 14 amino acids. V shed 2 bases, J shed 4 bases, and the junction held 4 bases outside the gene matches. Here the CDR3 reads CASSFRLAPDTQYF. For the CDR3, the DNA is TGTGCCAGCAGCTTTAGACTAGCCCCAGATACGCAGTATTTT.

J is TRBJ1-1 and V is TRBV7-8; 7 positions agree with TRBD1. The ends lost 7 bases at V and 1 base at J; junction bases unmatched: 6. Germline V CDR1 and CDR2: SGHVS, FQNEAQ. This CDR3 is built from 14 residues. The CDR3 DNA is TGTGCCAGCACCCCAGGGGGAAAGAACACTGAAGCTTTCTTT. This translates into CASTPGGKNTEAFF.

J is TRBJ2-7 and V is TRBV10-3, with 15 bases fitting TRBD2. The CDR3 runs 14 residues. The germline CDR1 and CDR2 sequences are ENHRY and SYGVKD. Germline trimming cut 10 bases from V and 5 bases from J; bases unmatched to any gene: 6. Written as DNA, the CDR3 is TGTGCCACCGGACTAGCGGGGGGGATAAACGAGCAGTACTTC. This codes for CATGLAGGINEQYF.